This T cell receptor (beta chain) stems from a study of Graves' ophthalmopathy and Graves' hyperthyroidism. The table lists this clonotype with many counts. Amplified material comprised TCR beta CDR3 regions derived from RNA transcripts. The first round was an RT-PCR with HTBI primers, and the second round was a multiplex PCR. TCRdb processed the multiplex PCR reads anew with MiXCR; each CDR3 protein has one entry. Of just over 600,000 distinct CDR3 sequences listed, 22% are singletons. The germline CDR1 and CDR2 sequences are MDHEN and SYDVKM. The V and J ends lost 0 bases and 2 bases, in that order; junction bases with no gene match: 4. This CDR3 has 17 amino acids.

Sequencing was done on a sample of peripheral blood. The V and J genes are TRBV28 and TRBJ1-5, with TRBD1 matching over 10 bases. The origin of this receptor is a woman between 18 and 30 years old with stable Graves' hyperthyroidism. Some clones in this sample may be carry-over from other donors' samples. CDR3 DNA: TGTGCCAGCAGTTTATGGGACAGGGGGGGGGGCAATCAGCCCCAGCATTTT. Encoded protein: CASSLWDRGGGNQPQHF.